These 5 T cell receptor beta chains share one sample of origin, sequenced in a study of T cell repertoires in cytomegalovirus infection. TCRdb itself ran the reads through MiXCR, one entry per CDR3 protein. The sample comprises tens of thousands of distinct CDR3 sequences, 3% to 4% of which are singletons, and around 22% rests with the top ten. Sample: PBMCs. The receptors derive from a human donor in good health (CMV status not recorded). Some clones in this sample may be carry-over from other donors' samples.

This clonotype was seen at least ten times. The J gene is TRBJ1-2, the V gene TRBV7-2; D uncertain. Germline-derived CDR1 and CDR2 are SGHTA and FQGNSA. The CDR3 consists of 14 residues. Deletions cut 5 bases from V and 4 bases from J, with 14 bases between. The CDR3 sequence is CASSDPGFIYGYTF. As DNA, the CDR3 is TGTGCCAGCAGCGACCCGGGATTCATCTATGGCTACACCTTC. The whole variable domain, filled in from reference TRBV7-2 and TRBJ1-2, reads GAGVSQSPSNKVTEKGKDVELRCDPISGHTALYWYRQSLGQGLEFLIYFQGNSAPDKSGLPSDRFSAERTGGSVSTLTIQRTQQEDSAVYLCASSDPGFIYGYTFGSGTRLTVV.

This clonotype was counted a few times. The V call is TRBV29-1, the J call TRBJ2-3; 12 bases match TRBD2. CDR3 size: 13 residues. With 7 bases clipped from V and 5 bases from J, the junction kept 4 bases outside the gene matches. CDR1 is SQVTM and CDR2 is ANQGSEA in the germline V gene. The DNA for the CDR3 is TGCAGCGGGCTAGCGGGAGGGCGAGATACGCAGTATTTT. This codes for CSGLAGGRDTQYF.

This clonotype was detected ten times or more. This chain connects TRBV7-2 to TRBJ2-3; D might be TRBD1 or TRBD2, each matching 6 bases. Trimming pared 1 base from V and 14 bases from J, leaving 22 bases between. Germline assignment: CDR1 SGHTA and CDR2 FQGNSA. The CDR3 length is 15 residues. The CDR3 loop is CASSLEGTLSGARYF. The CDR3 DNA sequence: TGTGCCAGCAGCTTAGAGGGGACCCTCTCGGGGGCTCGGTATTTT.

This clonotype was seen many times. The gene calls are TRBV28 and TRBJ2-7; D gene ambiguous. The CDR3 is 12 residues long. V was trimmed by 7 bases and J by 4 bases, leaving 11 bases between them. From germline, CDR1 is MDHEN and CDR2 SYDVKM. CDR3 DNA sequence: TGTGCCAGCAAAGGGCTGCGGTACGAGCAGTACTTC. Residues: CASKGLRYEQYF. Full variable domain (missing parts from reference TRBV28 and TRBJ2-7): DVKVTQSSRYLVKRTGEKVFLECVQDMDHENMFWYRQDPGLGLRLIYFSYDVKMKEKGDIPEGYSVSREKKERFSLILESASTNQTSMYLCASKGLRYEQYFGPGTRLTVT.

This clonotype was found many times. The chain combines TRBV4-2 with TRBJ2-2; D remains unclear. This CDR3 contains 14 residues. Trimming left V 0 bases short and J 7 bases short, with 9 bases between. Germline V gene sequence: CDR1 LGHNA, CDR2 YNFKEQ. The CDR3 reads CASSQDKRGGELFF. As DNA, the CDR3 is TGTGCCAGCAGCCAAGATAAGCGAGGCGGGGAGCTGTTTTTT.